This TCR beta chain was recorded in a study of beta chain features in type 1 diabetes. This clone showed up just a few times. Its specificity is not known. Sequencing targeted expressed TCRB transcripts, as all isolated RNA had been reverse transcribed. Sequenced by immunoSEQ multiplex PCR; TCRdb stores in-frame clones only, minus some. The sample yields about 230,000 clones, over 8.5% seen once. Findings of the study overall: A cDNA-based sequencing approach could over-represent cells with high TCR expression. It was among patients, rather than healthy donors, that naive, central memory and Treg TCRB repertoires appeared more similar.

V lost 4 bases and J 1 base, leaving 4 bases between the germline ends. Per the germline V gene, CDR1 is SQVTM and CDR2 is ANQGSEA. The CDR3 is 11 residues long. Material: naive CD4+ T cells from blood. The rearrangement links TRBV29-1 to TRBJ1-1; D gene unclear. The sequence was obtained from a woman between 18 and 30 years old in good health. The DNA for the CDR3 is TGCAGCGTTGCCCAGAACACTGAAGCTTTCTTT. Translated: CSVAQNTEAFF. The whole variable domain, filled in from reference TRBV29-1 and TRBJ1-1, reads SAVISQKPSRDICQRGTSLTIQCQVDSQVTMMFWYRQQPGQSLTLIATANQGSEATYESGFVIDKFPISRPNLTFSTLTVSNMSPEDSSIYLCSVAQNTEAFFGQGTRLTVV.